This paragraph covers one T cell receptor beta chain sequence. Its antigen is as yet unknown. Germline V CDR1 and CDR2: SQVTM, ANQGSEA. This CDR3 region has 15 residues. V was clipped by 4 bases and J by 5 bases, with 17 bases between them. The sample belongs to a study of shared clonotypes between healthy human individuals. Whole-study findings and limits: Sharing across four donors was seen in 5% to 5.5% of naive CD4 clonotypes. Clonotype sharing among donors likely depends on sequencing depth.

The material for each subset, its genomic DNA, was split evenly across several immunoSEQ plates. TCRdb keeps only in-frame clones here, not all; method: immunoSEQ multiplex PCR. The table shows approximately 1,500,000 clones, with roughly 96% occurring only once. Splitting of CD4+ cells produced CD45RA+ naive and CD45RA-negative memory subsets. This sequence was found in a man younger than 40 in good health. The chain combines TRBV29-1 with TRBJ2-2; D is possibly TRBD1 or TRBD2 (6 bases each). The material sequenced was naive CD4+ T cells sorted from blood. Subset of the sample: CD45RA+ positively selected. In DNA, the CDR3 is TGCAGCGTTGCGCGAGGGGGGTTAGGAACCGGGGAGCTGTTTTTT. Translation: CSVARGGLGTGELFF.